A single sample gave rise to the 5 T cell receptor beta chains below, sequenced in a study of cytomegalovirus exposure and HLA in healthy donors. Primers included in the PCR were 60 Vbeta and 13 Jbeta primers. TCRdb keeps only in-frame clones here, not all; method: immunoSEQ multiplex PCR. The data contain some 130,000 clones, 77% of them singletons. Input material: PBMCs. All receptors come from a male donor in good health and CMV-seropositive.

The gene calls are TRBV5-1 and TRBJ2-1, with 8 bases identical to TRBD2. V lost 6 bases, J lost 6 bases, and 8 bases stayed unmatched. CDR1 SGHRS and CDR2 YFSETQ come from the germline V gene. The CDR3 is 14 residues long. CDR3 protein: CASIRGGLRNEQFF. The CDR3 DNA reads as TGCGCCAGCATCCGGGGGGGGCTTCGCAATGAGCAGTTCTTC.

Here the CDR3 reads CASKIAGGSETQYF. The CDR3, as DNA: TGTGCCAGCAAGATTGCGGGGGGATCGGAGACCCAGTACTTC. The rearrangement links TRBV28 to TRBJ2-5; the match to TRBD2 covers 8 bases. This CDR3 has 14 amino acids. The germline CDR1 and CDR2 sequences are MDHEN and SYDVKM. V shed 7 bases and J 5 bases; nucleotides not matched to a gene: 9. The complete variable domain, with remaining parts taken from reference TRBV28 and TRBJ2-5, reads DVKVTQSSRYLVKRTGEKVFLECVQDMDHENMFWYRQDPGLGLRLIYFSYDVKMKEKGDIPEGYSVSREKKERFSLILESASTNQTSMYLCASKIAGGSETQYFGPGTRLLVL.

This chain connects TRBV7-9 to TRBJ1-5; 10 bases match TRBD1. The CDR3 totals 17 residues. Germline V gene lookup returns CDR1 SEHNR and CDR2 FQNEAQ (reference sequence). Unmatched junction bases numbered 9, after V lost 4 bases and J lost 3 bases. The CDR3 DNA follows: TGTGCCAGCAGCTCGAGACAGGGGGCCGACAACAATCAGCCCCAGCATTTT. Protein product: CASSSRQGADNNQPQHF.

The rearrangement joins TRBV4-2 to TRBJ2-1; D is perhaps TRBD1 (5 bases). There are 13 residues in the CDR3. Germline V gene lookup returns CDR1 LGHNA and CDR2 YNFKEQ. Trimming left V 0 bases short and J 9 bases short, with 9 bases between. CDR3 residues: CASSQDLTVEQFF. The CDR3 nucleotides are TGTGCCAGCAGCCAAGATCTGACAGTTGAGCAGTTCTTC.

The CDR3 nucleotides are TGTGCCAGCAGTTCCTACAGGGATGAAAAACTGTTTTTT. Encoded protein: CASSSYRDEKLFF. The chain joins TRBV7-2 to TRBJ1-4, with D perhaps TRBD1 (6 bases). Germline V lookup: CDR1 SGHTA, CDR2 FQGNSA. V was cut by 6 bases and J by 6 bases, with 11 bases left in between. CDR3 length: 13 residues.